The source of this TCR beta chain is a study of CXCR3-negative and CXCR3-positive naive CD8 T cells. Points on this clonotype: The antigen remains undetermined.

Study-wide points: The study found more hydrophobic TRB CDR3s in CXCR3-positive naive cells than in CXCR3-negative naive cells.

The study made its TRB cDNA libraries by 5' RACE, adding UMI labels. TCRdb reprocessed the 5' RACE reads and stores each CDR3 protein as one record, lacking DNA. The repertoire shows about 94,000 distinct CDR3 sequences; the top ten hold 0.5% to 0.55%. Germline V lookup: CDR1 MGHDK, CDR2 SYGVNS. CDR3 length equals 16 residues. Material: naive CXCR3+ CD8+ T cells from blood. Subset in this sample: CD45RO-CCR7+CD27+CD95- naive CD8+ T cells expressing CXCR3 (TNR3+). This sequence was found in a human donor in good health. Some clones in this sample may be carry-over from other donors' samples. The rearrangement links TRBV25-1 to TRBJ1-3. The CDR3 sequence is CASSDLDFLSGNTIYF.